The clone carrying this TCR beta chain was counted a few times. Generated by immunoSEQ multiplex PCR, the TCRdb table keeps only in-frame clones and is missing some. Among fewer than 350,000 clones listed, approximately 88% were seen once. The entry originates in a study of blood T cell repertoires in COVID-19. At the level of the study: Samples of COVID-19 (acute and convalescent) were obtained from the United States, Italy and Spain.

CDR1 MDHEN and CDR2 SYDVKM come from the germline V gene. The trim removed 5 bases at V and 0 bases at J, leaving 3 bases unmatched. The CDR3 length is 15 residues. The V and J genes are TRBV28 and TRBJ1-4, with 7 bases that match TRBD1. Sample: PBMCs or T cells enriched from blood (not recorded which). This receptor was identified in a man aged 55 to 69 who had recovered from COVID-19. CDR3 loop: CASSRTGSTNEKLFF. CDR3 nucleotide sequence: TGTGCCAGCAGTAGGACAGGCTCAACTAATGAAAAACTGTTTTTT.